This section outlines one TCR beta chain sequence together with its context. The entry originates in a study of blood T cell repertoires in COVID-19. Per germline, CDR1 SGHTA and CDR2 FQGNSA. The CDR3 is 14 amino acids. V trimming: 6 bases; J trimming: 6 bases; junction bases outside the gene matches: 6. Repertoires were generated with immunoSEQ multiplex PCR, while TCRdb's copy carries only in-frame clones and drops some. Here the sample spans roughly 290,000 clones, approximately 90% being singletons. The sequence was collected from a man under 40 with acute or convalescent COVID-19. The rearrangement joins TRBV7-2 to TRBJ1-5; 9 bases align to TRBD1. Sequenced input: peripheral blood. The CDR3 sequence: CASSWTGEVQPQHF. The CDR3 coding sequence is TGTGCCAGCAGTTGGACAGGGGAAGTTCAGCCCCAGCATTTT.